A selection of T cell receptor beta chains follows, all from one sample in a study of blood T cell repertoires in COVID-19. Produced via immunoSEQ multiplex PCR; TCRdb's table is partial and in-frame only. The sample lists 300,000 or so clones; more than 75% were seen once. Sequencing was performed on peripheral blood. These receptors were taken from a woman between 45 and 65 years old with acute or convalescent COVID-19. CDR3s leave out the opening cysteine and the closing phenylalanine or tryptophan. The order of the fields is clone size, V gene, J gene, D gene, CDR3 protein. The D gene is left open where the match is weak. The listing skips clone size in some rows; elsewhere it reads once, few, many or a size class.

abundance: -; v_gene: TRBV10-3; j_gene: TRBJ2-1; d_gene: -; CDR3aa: AITRGQSSYNEQF
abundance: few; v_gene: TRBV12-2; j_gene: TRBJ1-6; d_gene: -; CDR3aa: ASRFRRTGNSPLH
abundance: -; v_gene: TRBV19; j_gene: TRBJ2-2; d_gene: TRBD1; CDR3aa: ASSFADRGITGELF
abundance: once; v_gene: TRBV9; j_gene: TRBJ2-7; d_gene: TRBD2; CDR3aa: ASSVSGSLSYEQY
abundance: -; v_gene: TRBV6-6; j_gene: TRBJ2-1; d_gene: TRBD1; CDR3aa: ASSSLTGGVSNEQF
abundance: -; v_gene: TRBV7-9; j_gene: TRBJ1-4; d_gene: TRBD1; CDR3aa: ASSPGQATNEKLF
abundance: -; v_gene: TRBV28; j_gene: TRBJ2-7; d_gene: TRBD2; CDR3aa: ASSPTGAGGYEQY
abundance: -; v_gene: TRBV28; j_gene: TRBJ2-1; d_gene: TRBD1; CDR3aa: ASSRDTGGFLDNEQF
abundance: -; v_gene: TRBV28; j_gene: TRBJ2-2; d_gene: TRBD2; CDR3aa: ASSLRGANTGELF
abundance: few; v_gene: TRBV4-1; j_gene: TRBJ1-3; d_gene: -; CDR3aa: ASSRQEDDTIY
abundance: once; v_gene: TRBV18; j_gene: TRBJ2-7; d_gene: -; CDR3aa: ASSPRADHEQY
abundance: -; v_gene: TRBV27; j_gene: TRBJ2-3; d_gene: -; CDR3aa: ASRGTDTQY
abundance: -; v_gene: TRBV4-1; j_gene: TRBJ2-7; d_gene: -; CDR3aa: ASSQGPGGWNEQY
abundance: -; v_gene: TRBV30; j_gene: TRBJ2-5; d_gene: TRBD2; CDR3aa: AWSGGMASGAWETQY
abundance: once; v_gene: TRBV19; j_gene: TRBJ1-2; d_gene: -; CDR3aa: ASSLSGANYGYT
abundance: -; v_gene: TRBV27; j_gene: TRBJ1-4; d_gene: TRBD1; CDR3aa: ASSSDRAAEKLF
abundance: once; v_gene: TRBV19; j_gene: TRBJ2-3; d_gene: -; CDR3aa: ASSKGDRDTQY
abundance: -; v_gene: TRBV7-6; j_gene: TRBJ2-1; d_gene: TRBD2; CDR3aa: ASSRLAGSGDEQF
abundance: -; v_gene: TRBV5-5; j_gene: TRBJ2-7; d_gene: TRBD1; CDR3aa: ASSDLGQGGYEQY
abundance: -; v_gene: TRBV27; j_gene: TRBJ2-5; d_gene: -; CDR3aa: ASSPFRSGETQY
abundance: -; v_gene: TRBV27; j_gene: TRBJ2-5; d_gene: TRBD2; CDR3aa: ASSVLLAGGPGETQY
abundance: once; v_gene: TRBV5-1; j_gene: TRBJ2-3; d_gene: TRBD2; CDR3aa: ASSSLSGSASSTDTQY
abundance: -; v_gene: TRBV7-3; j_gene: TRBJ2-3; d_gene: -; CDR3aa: ASSLSSARRTDTQY
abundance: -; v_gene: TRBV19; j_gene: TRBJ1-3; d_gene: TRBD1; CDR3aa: ASSTSYRGFGNTIY
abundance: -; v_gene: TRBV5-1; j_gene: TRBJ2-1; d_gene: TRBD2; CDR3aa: ASSPLSGGGNEQF
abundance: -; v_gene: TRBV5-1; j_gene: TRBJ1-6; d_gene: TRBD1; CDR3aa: ASSFSQGAFRDSPLH
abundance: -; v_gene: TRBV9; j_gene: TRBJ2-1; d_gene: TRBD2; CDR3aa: ASSVTSGYNEQF
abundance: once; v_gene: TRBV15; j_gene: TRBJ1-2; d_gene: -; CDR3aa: ATSRGDTNYGYT
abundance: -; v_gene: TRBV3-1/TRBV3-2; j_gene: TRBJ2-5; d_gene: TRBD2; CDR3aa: ASRRLAEETQY
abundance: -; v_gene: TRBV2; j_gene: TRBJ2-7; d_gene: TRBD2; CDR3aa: ASSEGLAGVEQY
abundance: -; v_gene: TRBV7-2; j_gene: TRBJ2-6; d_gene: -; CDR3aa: ASSLVGASGANVLT
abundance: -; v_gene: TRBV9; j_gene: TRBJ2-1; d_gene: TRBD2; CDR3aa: ASSVDGGSYNEQF
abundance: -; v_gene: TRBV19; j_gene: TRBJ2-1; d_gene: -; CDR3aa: ASRSRGGNEQF
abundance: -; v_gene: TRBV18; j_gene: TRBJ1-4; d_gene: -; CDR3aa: ATAQTGPNEKLF
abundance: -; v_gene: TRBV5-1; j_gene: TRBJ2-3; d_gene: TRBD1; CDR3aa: ASSSRQGADTQY
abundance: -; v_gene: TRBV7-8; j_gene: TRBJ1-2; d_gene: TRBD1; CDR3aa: ASSSPGGTGNGYT
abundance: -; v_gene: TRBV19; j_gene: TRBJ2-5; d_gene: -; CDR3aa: ASSIFETQY
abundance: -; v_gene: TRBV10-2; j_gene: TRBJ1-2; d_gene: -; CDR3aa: ASSGRGGYGYT
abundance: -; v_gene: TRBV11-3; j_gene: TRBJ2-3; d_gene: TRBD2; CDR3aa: ASSLAGGFTDTQY
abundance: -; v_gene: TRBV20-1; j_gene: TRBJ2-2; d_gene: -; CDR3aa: SATGSGELF
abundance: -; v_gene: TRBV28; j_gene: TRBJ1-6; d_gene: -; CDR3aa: ASSGATPLH
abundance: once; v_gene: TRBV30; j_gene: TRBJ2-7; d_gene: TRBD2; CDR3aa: AWSPPGGSYEQY
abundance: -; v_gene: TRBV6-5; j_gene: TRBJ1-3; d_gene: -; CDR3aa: ASRSHSSGNTIY
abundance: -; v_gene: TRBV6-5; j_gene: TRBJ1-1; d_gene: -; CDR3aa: ASSQRWQEAF
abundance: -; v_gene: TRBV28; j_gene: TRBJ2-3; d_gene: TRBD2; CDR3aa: ASSLGRDGYTDTQY
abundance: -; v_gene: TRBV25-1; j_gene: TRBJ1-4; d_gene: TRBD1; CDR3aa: ASSPSTGLDEKLF
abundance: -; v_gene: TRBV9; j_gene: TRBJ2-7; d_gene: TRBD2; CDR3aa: ASSVGSGGRYEQY